What follows describes a single T cell receptor beta chain. Assay: immunoSEQ multiplex PCR; the TCRdb copy retains only in-frame clones and omits some. The data hold about 75,000 clones, with roughly 94% observed a single time. Germline loops: CDR1 SNHLY, CDR2 FYNNEI. V was shortened by 6 bases and J by 1 base, with 6 bases between the two germline ends. This CDR3 comprises 12 residues. This sample was included in a study of T cell changes during pregnancy in multiple sclerosis. V and J are TRBV2 and TRBJ1-1; D gene ambiguous. The sequence derives from a female donor with multiple sclerosis, enrolled in a pregnancy study. Material: CD4+ T cells from peripheral blood mononuclear cells, obtained after pregnancy. As DNA, the CDR3 is TGTGCCAGCAGGCGGGGGAACACTGAAGCTTTCTTT. Translating gives CASRRGNTEAFF.